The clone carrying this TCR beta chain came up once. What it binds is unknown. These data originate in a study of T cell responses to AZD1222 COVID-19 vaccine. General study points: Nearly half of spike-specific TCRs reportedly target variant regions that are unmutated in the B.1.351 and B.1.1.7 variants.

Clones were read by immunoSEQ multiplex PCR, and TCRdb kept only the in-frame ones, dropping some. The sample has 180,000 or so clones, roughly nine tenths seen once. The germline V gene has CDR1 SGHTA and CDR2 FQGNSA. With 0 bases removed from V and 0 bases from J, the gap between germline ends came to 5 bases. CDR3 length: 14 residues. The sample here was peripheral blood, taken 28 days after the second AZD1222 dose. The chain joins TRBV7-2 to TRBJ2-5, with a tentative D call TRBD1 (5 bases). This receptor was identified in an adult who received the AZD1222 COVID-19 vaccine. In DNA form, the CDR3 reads TGTGCCAGCAGCTTAGCGGGGCACCAAGAGACCCAGTACTTC. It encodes CASSLAGHQETQYF.